This T cell receptor beta chain comes out of a study of response to subunit inactivated influenza vaccine. This clonotype turned up a few times. What it binds is not known. TCRdb reanalysed the RT-PCR reads using MiXCR and keeps one entry per CDR3 protein. The sample lists about half a million distinct CDR3 sequences; 11% were seen once. Germline V CDR1 and CDR2: SGHRS, YFSETQ. Between the trimmed V and J ends, which lost 1 base and 13 bases, there was a span of 8 bases. The CDR3 runs 11 residues. The study's findings and limits: There was a suggestion from the authors that each seasonal influenza vaccination recruits few new T cells.

V gene TRBV5-1 combines with J gene TRBJ2-2, with D unclear. The clonotype comes from a man between 50 and 59 years old who received an inactivated influenza vaccine. The input for sequencing was PBMCs from blood, taken more than 35 days after vaccination. CDR3 sequence reads: CASSLRDGLFF. The CDR3 nucleotides are TGCGCCAGCAGCTTGAGGGATGGGCTGTTTTTT.